The rows below give T cell receptor beta chains drawn from one sample of a study of blood T cell repertoires in COVID-19. Produced via immunoSEQ multiplex PCR; TCRdb's table is partial and in-frame only. Here the sample spans over 100,000 clones, 75% to 90% being singletons. Sequenced material: peripheral blood. Source of these receptors: a man in his fifties with active COVID-19. Each CDR3 is given with its conserved first and last residue. Fields, in order: D gene, CDR3 length, V gene, J gene, clone size, CDR3 DNA, CDR3 protein. The D gene is left open where the match is weak. The listing skips clone size in some rows; elsewhere it reads once, few, many or a size class.

d_call: -
cdr3_length: 14
v_call: TRBV3-1/TRBV3-2
j_call: TRBJ1-1
clone_size: -
cdr3_nt: TGTGCCAGCTGCGAATTGGGAGGGAACACTGAAGCTTTCTTT
cdr3_aa: CASCELGGNTEAFF

d_call: TRBD1
cdr3_length: 15
v_call: TRBV7-2
j_call: TRBJ1-2
clone_size: -
cdr3_nt: TGTGCCAGCAGCTTGACCACGGGACAGCACTATGGCTACACCTTC
cdr3_aa: CASSLTTGQHYGYTF

d_call: -
cdr3_length: 13
v_call: TRBV11-2
j_call: TRBJ1-2
clone_size: -
cdr3_nt: TGTGCCAGCAGGCCAATTCAGTTCTATGGCTACACCTTC
cdr3_aa: CASRPIQFYGYTF

d_call: TRBD2
cdr3_length: 15
v_call: TRBV2
j_call: TRBJ2-7
clone_size: -
cdr3_nt: TGTGCCAGCAGTAGGGACCCAAGCTCGGGGGGCGAGCAGTACTTC
cdr3_aa: CASSRDPSSGGEQYF

d_call: TRBD1
cdr3_length: 13
v_call: TRBV6-5
j_call: TRBJ2-7
clone_size: -
cdr3_nt: TGTGCCAGCAGTAGGGGACAGGGCTACGAGCAGTACTTC
cdr3_aa: CASSRGQGYEQYF

d_call: -
cdr3_length: 15
v_call: TRBV30
j_call: TRBJ1-2
clone_size: -
cdr3_nt: TGTGCCTGGAGTGTCGGCGCGGGGAATGGGTATGGCTACACCTTC
cdr3_aa: CAWSVGAGNGYGYTF

d_call: -
cdr3_length: 14
v_call: TRBV10-1
j_call: TRBJ2-1
clone_size: -
cdr3_nt: TGCGCCAGCAGTGCCCCTGGGGCCATCAATGAGCAGTTCTTC
cdr3_aa: CASSAPGAINEQFF

d_call: TRBD2
cdr3_length: 17
v_call: TRBV7-3
j_call: TRBJ2-5
clone_size: -
cdr3_nt: TGTGCCAGCAGCTCGGGACTAGCGGGGCCCGGGGAGGAGACCCAGTACTTC
cdr3_aa: CASSSGLAGPGEETQYF

d_call: -
cdr3_length: 15
v_call: TRBV9
j_call: TRBJ2-5
clone_size: -
cdr3_nt: TGTGCCAGCAGCGTAGGGGTAGCAGAGGTGGAGACCCAGTACTTC
cdr3_aa: CASSVGVAEVETQYF

d_call: TRBD1
cdr3_length: 19
v_call: TRBV7-2
j_call: TRBJ2-7
clone_size: -
cdr3_nt: TGTGCCAGCAGTTCCTCCCTCGGACAGGGACCCTTTAAGCCCTACGAGCAGTACTTC
cdr3_aa: CASSSSLGQGPFKPYEQYF

d_call: TRBD1
cdr3_length: 16
v_call: TRBV19
j_call: TRBJ2-4
clone_size: -
cdr3_nt: TGTGCCAGTAGTACCCGCGGACAGGGGGTATGGAACATTCAGTACTTC
cdr3_aa: CASSTRGQGVWNIQYF

d_call: TRBD1
cdr3_length: 15
v_call: TRBV5-1
j_call: TRBJ2-7
clone_size: -
cdr3_nt: TGCGCCAGCAGCGGCGGGACAGGGGATTTACGAGGGCAGTACTTC
cdr3_aa: CASSGGTGDLRGQYF

d_call: -
cdr3_length: 12
v_call: TRBV6-5
j_call: TRBJ2-7
clone_size: -
cdr3_nt: TGTGCCAGCAGTCCAACCCTAGCCGAGCAGTACTTC
cdr3_aa: CASSPTLAEQYF

d_call: TRBD2
cdr3_length: 18
v_call: TRBV4-2
j_call: TRBJ2-3
clone_size: -
cdr3_nt: TGTGCCAGCAGCCAACGGGGGGAGGTAGCGAGAACCCCAGATACGCAGTATTTT
cdr3_aa: CASSQRGEVARTPDTQYF

d_call: -
cdr3_length: 15
v_call: TRBV27
j_call: TRBJ2-7
clone_size: -
cdr3_nt: TGTGCCAGCAGTTTAACAGCTGTGAACTCCTACGAGCAGTACTTC
cdr3_aa: CASSLTAVNSYEQYF

d_call: -
cdr3_length: 17
v_call: TRBV7-9
j_call: TRBJ2-1
clone_size: -
cdr3_nt: TGTGCCAGCAGCTTAATAAGTTCCCGGTTTATCTACAATGAGCAGTTCTTC
cdr3_aa: CASSLISSRFIYNEQFF

d_call: -
cdr3_length: 13
v_call: TRBV11-2
j_call: TRBJ1-3
clone_size: -
cdr3_nt: TGTGCCAGCAGCTTATTAACTGGAAACACCATATATTTT
cdr3_aa: CASSLLTGNTIYF

d_call: -
cdr3_length: 15
v_call: TRBV25-1
j_call: TRBJ1-3
clone_size: -
cdr3_nt: TGTGCCAGCGAGGGGGTTTCCAGTGCTGGAAACACCATATATTTT
cdr3_aa: CASEGVSSAGNTIYF

d_call: -
cdr3_length: 15
v_call: TRBV9
j_call: TRBJ2-5
clone_size: few
cdr3_nt: TGTGCCAGCAGCGCCCAGGGTCCCATCCAAGAGACCCAGTACTTC
cdr3_aa: CASSAQGPIQETQYF

d_call: TRBD2
cdr3_length: 15
v_call: TRBV6-5
j_call: TRBJ2-1
clone_size: -
cdr3_nt: TGTGCCAGCACTCGTAGCGGGGGGAATTACAATGAGCAGTTCTTC
cdr3_aa: CASTRSGGNYNEQFF

d_call: TRBD1
cdr3_length: 17
v_call: TRBV6-1
j_call: TRBJ2-6
clone_size: -
cdr3_nt: TGTGCCAGCAGTGTCGTACAGGGGGCATCTGGGGCCAACGTCCTGACTTTC
cdr3_aa: CASSVVQGASGANVLTF

d_call: -
cdr3_length: 14
v_call: TRBV15
j_call: TRBJ1-2
clone_size: once
cdr3_nt: TGTGCCACCAGCAAAAGACAGGTCAAAGGCGGCTACACCTTC
cdr3_aa: CATSKRQVKGGYTF

d_call: TRBD2
cdr3_length: 13
v_call: TRBV29-1
j_call: TRBJ2-3
clone_size: -
cdr3_nt: TGCAGCGTCGATCGGGGGGGCACAGATACGCAGTATTTT
cdr3_aa: CSVDRGGTDTQYF

d_call: -
cdr3_length: 13
v_call: TRBV3-1/TRBV3-2
j_call: TRBJ1-5
clone_size: few
cdr3_nt: TGTGCCAGCAGCCTGGGGACTAGGCAGCCCCAGCATTTT
cdr3_aa: CASSLGTRQPQHF

d_call: -
cdr3_length: 16
v_call: TRBV19
j_call: TRBJ2-2
clone_size: -
cdr3_nt: TGTGCCAGTAGTCCACAGGTTTCCCTCAACACCGGGGAGCTGTTTTTT
cdr3_aa: CASSPQVSLNTGELFF

d_call: TRBD2
cdr3_length: 15
v_call: TRBV4-2
j_call: TRBJ2-7
clone_size: -
cdr3_nt: TGTGCCAGCAGCCAAGCCGCTCGCGGGAGTGGCGAGCAGTACTTC
cdr3_aa: CASSQAARGSGEQYF

d_call: TRBD2
cdr3_length: 16
v_call: TRBV7-6
j_call: TRBJ2-7
clone_size: -
cdr3_nt: TGTGCCAGCAGCTTAGCGATGACTAGCGGGCGCTACGAGCAGTACTTC
cdr3_aa: CASSLAMTSGRYEQYF

d_call: TRBD1
cdr3_length: 14
v_call: TRBV12-5
j_call: TRBJ1-1
clone_size: -
cdr3_nt: TGTGCTAGTGTTCCAGGGGGCGCGAGGACTGAAGCTTTCTTT
cdr3_aa: CASVPGGARTEAFF

d_call: TRBD2
cdr3_length: 17
v_call: TRBV19
j_call: TRBJ2-2
clone_size: -
cdr3_nt: TGTGCCAGTAGTAGGACTAGCGGGGGGCCGAACACCGGGGAGCTGTTTTTT
cdr3_aa: CASSRTSGGPNTGELFF

d_call: TRBD1
cdr3_length: 15
v_call: TRBV30
j_call: TRBJ1-6
clone_size: -
cdr3_nt: TGTGCCTGGAGGGGACAGCCAGAGGGGACTTCACCCCTCCACTTT
cdr3_aa: CAWRGQPEGTSPLHF

d_call: TRBD2
cdr3_length: 14
v_call: TRBV6-2/TRBV6-3
j_call: TRBJ2-2
clone_size: -
cdr3_nt: TGTGCCAGCCGCCGGGGGGGAGACGCCGGGGAGCTGTTTTTT
cdr3_aa: CASRRGGDAGELFF

d_call: TRBD1
cdr3_length: 13
v_call: TRBV2
j_call: TRBJ2-7
clone_size: -
cdr3_nt: TGTGCCAGCAGTCGACAGGGGGGCTACGAGCAGTACTTC
cdr3_aa: CASSRQGGYEQYF

d_call: -
cdr3_length: 15
v_call: TRBV6-5
j_call: TRBJ2-4
clone_size: -
cdr3_nt: TGTGCCAGCAGCCCCGGACAGTTAGCCAAAAACATTCAGTACTTC
cdr3_aa: CASSPGQLAKNIQYF

d_call: -
cdr3_length: 15
v_call: TRBV19
j_call: TRBJ2-2
clone_size: -
cdr3_nt: TGTGCCAGTAGTATTCAGGGGACACAGGCCGGGGAGCTGTTTTTT
cdr3_aa: CASSIQGTQAGELFF

d_call: -
cdr3_length: 16
v_call: TRBV5-6
j_call: TRBJ2-7
clone_size: -
cdr3_nt: TGTGCCAGCAGCCTGCCGGACTGGGGAGCAACCTACGAGCAGTACTTC
cdr3_aa: CASSLPDWGATYEQYF

d_call: -
cdr3_length: 14
v_call: TRBV3-1/TRBV3-2
j_call: TRBJ1-1
clone_size: -
cdr3_nt: TGTGCCGCGGAGGGGTCGGGGAAGAACACTGAAGCTTTCTTT
cdr3_aa: CAAEGSGKNTEAFF

d_call: TRBD1
cdr3_length: 14
v_call: TRBV6-5
j_call: TRBJ2-7
clone_size: -
cdr3_nt: TGTGCCAGCACCTTGGACAGGTACTCCTACGAGCAGTACTTC
cdr3_aa: CASTLDRYSYEQYF

d_call: TRBD2
cdr3_length: 14
v_call: TRBV5-1
j_call: TRBJ2-7
clone_size: -
cdr3_nt: TGCGCCAGCAGCACGACTAGCGGGGGGCCCTGGGGGGACTTC
cdr3_aa: CASSTTSGGPWGDF

d_call: -
cdr3_length: 14
v_call: TRBV5-4
j_call: TRBJ2-1
clone_size: -
cdr3_nt: TGTGCCAGCAGCTTGACGGGGTCATACAATGAGCAGTTCTTC
cdr3_aa: CASSLTGSYNEQFF

d_call: -
cdr3_length: 14
v_call: TRBV5-1
j_call: TRBJ2-5
clone_size: -
cdr3_nt: TGCGCCAGCAGCCTCCAGGGCTATGGTGAGACCCAGTACTTC
cdr3_aa: CASSLQGYGETQYF

d_call: -
cdr3_length: 14
v_call: TRBV4-1
j_call: TRBJ1-1
clone_size: -
cdr3_nt: TGCGCCAGCAGCCAGTCCAGGTTGAACACTGAAGCTTTCTTT
cdr3_aa: CASSQSRLNTEAFF